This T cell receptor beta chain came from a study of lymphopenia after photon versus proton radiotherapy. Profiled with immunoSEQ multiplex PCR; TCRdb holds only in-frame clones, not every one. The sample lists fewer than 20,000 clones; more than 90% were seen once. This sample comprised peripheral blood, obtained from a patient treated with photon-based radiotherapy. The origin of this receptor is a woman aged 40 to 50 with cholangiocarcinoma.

The CDR3 DNA sequence: TGTGCCAGCAGACCTGTCCGGGACATAGTCTATGGCTACACCTTC. It encodes CASRPVRDIVYGYTF. The V call is TRBV27, the J call TRBJ1-2; perhaps TRBD1 as D (6 bases). CDR1 is MNHEY, CDR2 SMNVEV, per germline (reference sequence). Trimming stripped 6 bases from V and 4 bases from J, with 18 bases between. This CDR3 comprises 15 residues.